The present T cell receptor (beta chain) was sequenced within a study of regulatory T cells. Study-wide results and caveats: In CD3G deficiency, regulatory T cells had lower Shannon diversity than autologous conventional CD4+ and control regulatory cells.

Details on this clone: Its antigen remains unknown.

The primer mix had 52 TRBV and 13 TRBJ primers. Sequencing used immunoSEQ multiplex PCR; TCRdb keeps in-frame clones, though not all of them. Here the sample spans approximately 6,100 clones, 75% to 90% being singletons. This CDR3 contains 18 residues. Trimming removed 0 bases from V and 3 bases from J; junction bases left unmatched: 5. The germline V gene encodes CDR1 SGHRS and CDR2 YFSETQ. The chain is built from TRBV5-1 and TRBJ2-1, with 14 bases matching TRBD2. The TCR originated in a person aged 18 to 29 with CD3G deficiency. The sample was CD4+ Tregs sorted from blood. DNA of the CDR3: TGCGCCAGCAGCTTGGCCCCGACTAGCGGGAGGGTCTACAATGAGCAGTTCTTC. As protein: CASSLAPTSGRVYNEQFF. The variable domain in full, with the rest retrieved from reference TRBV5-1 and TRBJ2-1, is KAGVTQTPRYLIKTRGQQVTLSCSPISGHRSVSWYQQTPGQGLQFLFEYFSETQRNKGNFPGRFSGRQFSNSRSEMNVSTLELGDSALYLCASSLAPTSGRVYNEQFFGPGTRLTVL.